This TCR beta chain was found in a study of OX40 agonist ivuxolimab in advanced cancers. Overall study context: Patients receiving dose escalation had hepatocellular carcinoma, melanoma, renal cell or head and neck cancer. Partial responses were achieved by three patients: one hepatocellular carcinoma, two cutaneous melanoma.

The protocol was immunoSEQ multiplex PCR, while the TCRdb copy is restricted to in-frame clones and leaves out a portion. Of under 20,000 clones listed, around two thirds are singletons. Turning to this clone: Antigen unknown.

Study-level findings and limits: Partial responders at 0.1-3.0 mg/kg had among the lowest clonal expansion. Low normalized T-cell clonal expansion also characterized some of the nonresponders.

The sequencing used CD4+ or CD8+ T cells sorted from blood, collected in a trial of the OX40 agonist ivuxolimab. The receptor comes from an adult with an advanced solid tumor such as melanoma, head and neck, liver or kidney cancer.

CDR3 in DNA: TGTGCCAGCAGCTCTTTCGAGACCCAGTACTTC. Its protein product is CASSSFETQYF. The chain uses TRBV7-9 and TRBJ2-5; D is uncertain. CDR3 length: 11 amino acids. CDR1 is SEHNR, CDR2 FQNEAQ, per germline (reference sequence). With 4 bases removed from V and 5 bases from J, the gap between germline ends came to 5 bases.